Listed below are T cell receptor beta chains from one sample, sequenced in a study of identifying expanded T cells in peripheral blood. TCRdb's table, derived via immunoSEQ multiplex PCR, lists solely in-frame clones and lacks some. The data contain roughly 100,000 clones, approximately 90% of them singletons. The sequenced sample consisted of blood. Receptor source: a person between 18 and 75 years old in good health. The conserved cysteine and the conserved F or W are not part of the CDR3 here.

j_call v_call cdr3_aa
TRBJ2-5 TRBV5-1 ASRVGARETQY
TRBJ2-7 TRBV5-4 ASSLRPTYEQY
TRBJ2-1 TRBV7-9 ASSLTSGLYNEQF
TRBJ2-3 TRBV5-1 ASSLVGDTQY
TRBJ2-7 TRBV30 AWSVRSAGGEQY
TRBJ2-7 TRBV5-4 ASRRGGHASNEQY
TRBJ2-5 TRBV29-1 SVETGAGETQY
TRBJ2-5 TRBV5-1 ASGTGGAGETQY
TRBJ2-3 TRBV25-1 ASRLDTQY
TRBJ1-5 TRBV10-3 ATAGSSGNQPQH
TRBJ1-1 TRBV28 ASKLVGDRVAEAF
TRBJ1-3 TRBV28 ASSSHGSSGNTIY
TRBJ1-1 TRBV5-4 ASSSTGGIDTEAF
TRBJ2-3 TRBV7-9 ASSLTRSSTDTQY
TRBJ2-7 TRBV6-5 ASSYSKKLSYEQY
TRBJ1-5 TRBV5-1 ASSLGDRNQPQH
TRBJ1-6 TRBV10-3 AIRGQAYNSPLH
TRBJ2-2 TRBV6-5 ASSRKDSYTGELF
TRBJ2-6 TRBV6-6 ASSYAVSGANVLT
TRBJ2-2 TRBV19 ASSPSGRGELF
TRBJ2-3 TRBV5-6 ASSLDLRGVSDTQY
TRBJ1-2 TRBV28 ASSLSFYGYT
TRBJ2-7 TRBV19 ASSFVRDTYEQY
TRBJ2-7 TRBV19 ATRGPQSSYEQY
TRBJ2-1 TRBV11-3 ASSPGQVYLNEQF
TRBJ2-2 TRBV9 ASSGTSGVAGELF
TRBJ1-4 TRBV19 ASKSIYRDNEKLF
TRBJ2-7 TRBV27 ASSRTGSSYEQY
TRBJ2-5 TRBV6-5 ASSYWSSGGETQY
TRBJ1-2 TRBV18 ASSPLVFSPGGYT
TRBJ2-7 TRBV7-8 ASSSRTGAYEQY
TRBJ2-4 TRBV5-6 ASSFLDRGAKNIQY
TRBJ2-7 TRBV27 ASSREAGGPFFYEQY
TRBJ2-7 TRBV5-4 ASSFGTGTYEQY
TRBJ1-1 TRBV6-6 ASSYQGRRGNTEAF
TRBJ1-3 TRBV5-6 ASSWMVGWPGNTIY
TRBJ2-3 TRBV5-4 ASREPAVGDTQY
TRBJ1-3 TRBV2 ASSVGGLPPGNTIY
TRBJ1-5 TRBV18 ASSPQTGGNQPQH
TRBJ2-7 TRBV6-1 ASSRDRVISYEQY
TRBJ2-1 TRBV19 ASSTLGYGTSDEQF
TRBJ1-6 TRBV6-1 ASSEGRGSSPLH
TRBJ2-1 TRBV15 ATTPARGAIQLSYNEQF
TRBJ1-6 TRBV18 ASSPRVPGDYNSPLH
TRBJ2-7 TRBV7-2 ASSSRTGGHYEQY
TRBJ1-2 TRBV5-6 ASSFISRLGTAYGYT
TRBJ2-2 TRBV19 ASSTQYVTGELF
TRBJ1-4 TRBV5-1 ASGPTGMREKLF
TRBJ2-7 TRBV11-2 ASSSTRVEQY
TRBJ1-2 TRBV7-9 ASSGDRGLTNYGYT
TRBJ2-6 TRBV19 ASSIEGGSGANVLT
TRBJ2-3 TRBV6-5 ASSRQGADTDTQY
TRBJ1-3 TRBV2 ASRDSSGNTIY
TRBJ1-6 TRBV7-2 ASTPNRGGNSPLH
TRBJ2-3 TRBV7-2 ASSLGGGQKGTQY
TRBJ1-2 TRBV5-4 ASSLDGRNNYT
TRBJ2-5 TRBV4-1 ASSQDTLAGLIQETQY
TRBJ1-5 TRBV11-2 ASSLGGQGQPQH
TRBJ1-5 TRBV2 ASSEGGRKFSNQPQH